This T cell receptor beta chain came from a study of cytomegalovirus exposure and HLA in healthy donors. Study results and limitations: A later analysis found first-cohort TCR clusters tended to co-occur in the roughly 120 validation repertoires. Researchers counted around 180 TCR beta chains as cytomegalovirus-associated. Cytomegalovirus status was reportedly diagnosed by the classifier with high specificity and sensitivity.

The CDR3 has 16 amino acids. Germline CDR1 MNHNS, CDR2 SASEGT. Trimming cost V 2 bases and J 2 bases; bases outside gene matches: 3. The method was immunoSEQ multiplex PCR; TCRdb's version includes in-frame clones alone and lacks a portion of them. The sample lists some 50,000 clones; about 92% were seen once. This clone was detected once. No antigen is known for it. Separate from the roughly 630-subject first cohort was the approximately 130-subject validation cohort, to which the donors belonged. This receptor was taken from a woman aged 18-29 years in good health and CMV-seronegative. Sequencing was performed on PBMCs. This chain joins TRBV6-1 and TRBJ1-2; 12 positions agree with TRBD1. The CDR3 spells CASSELGTGGNYGYTF. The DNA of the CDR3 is TGTGCCAGCAGTGAACTGGGGACAGGGGGCAACTATGGCTACACCTTC.